Each of the 6 T cell receptor beta chains below was sequenced from the same sample in a study of cytomegalovirus exposure and HLA in healthy donors. It was with 60 Vbeta and 13 Jbeta primers that the PCR ran. Some clones are missing from TCRdb's copy, which holds only in-frame ones; the method was immunoSEQ multiplex PCR. The table records about 200,000 clones, approximately 85% of them present only once. Material for sequencing was PBMCs. These receptors came from a girl aged 5 to 17 in good health and CMV-seropositive.

The chain carries TRBV7-2 and TRBJ1-5; D is possibly TRBD1 (5 bases). Germline V lookup: CDR1 SGHTA, CDR2 FQGNSA. V lost 6 bases to trimming and J lost 11 bases, with 17 bases between them. This CDR3 region has 13 residues. The CDR3 sequence is CASSYVEGASQHF. The CDR3 coding sequence is TGTGCCAGCAGTTATGTCGAAGGGGCTTCCCAGCATTTT.

This sequence joins TRBV2 and TRBJ2-5; TRBD2 matches at 8 bases. J was trimmed by 5 bases and V by 7 bases; bases with no gene match: 12. The V gene's germline CDR1 is SNHLY and CDR2 FYNNEI. CDR3 length: 15 residues. This CDR3 reads CASMREVAGGETQYF. DNA for the CDR3: TGTGCCAGCATGAGGGAGGTGGCGGGGGGTGAGACCCAGTACTTC. The full variable domain, completed using reference TRBV2 and TRBJ2-5, is EPEVTQTPSHQVTQMGQEVILRCVPISNHLYFYWYRQILGQKVEFLVSFYNNEISEKSEIFDDQFSVERPDGSNFTLKIRSTKLEDSAMYFCASMREVAGGETQYFGPGTRLLVL.

The chain recombines TRBV5-4 with TRBJ2-1, with 8 positions matching TRBD2. Germline loops: CDR1 SGHNT, CDR2 YYREEE (reference sequence). With V trimmed by 4 bases and J by 5 bases, 11 bases remained unmatched. The CDR3 contains 16 residues. The chain's CDR3 is CASSPILAGLNNEQFF. CDR3 nucleotide sequence: TGTGCCAGCAGCCCGATCCTAGCGGGCTTGAACAATGAGCAGTTCTTC. Combining the CDR3 with reference TRBV5-4 and TRBJ2-1 gives the whole variable domain ETGVTQSPTHLIKTRGQQVTLRCSSQSGHNTVSWYQQALGQGPQFIFQYYREEENGRGNFPPRFSGLQFPNYSSELNVNALELDDSALYLCASSPILAGLNNEQFFGPGTRLTVL.

This clone was seen only a few times. This chain uses TRBV5-1 with TRBJ2-7; 9 positions match TRBD1. The trim removed 3 bases at V and 3 bases at J, leaving 1 base unmatched. This CDR3 contains 13 residues. Germline V gene data show CDR1 as SGHRS and CDR2 as YFSETQ. DNA for the CDR3: TGCGCCAGCAGCTGGGACAGGGTCTACGAGCAGTACTTC. Translation gives CASSWDRVYEQYF. Based on the CDR3 plus reference TRBV5-1 and TRBJ2-7, the full variable domain is KAGVTQTPRYLIKTRGQQVTLSCSPISGHRSVSWYQQTPGQGLQFLFEYFSETQRNKGNFPGRFSGRQFSNSRSEMNVSTLELGDSALYLCASSWDRVYEQYFGPGTRLTVT.

V and J are TRBV7-2 and TRBJ2-5, with D maybe TRBD1 (6 bases). Germline loops: CDR1 SGHTA, CDR2 FQGNSA. Trimming removed 4 bases from V and 3 bases from J, with 12 bases in between. This CDR3 comprises 14 residues. The CDR3 nucleotides are TGTGCCAGCAGCTCACAGGGTACGAAAGAGACCCAGTACTTC. As protein: CASSSQGTKETQYF.

V usage is TRBV4-3 and J usage is TRBJ2-2, with 7 bases aligning to TRBD2. J lost 4 bases, V lost 3 bases, and 11 bases had no gene match. Germline V CDR1 and CDR2: LGHNA, YSLEER. The CDR3 sequence is 17 residues long. CDR3 sequence: CASSQRTRGELTGELFF. The CDR3 nucleotides read TGCGCCAGCAGCCAGAGGACTAGGGGAGAACTCACCGGGGAGCTGTTTTTT.